Listed below are T cell receptor beta chains from one sample, sequenced in a study of T-cell memory formation after mild COVID-19. Each CDR3 protein gets one entry after TCRdb re-called the 5' RACE reads with MiXCR. The data hold 410,000 or so distinct CDR3 sequences, with more than 20% observed a single time. The specimen sequenced was PBMCs or a T cell subset sorted from them (not recorded which). The source of these receptors is an adult woman who had mild COVID-19 (a few samples of this study predate the infection). Cell type and time point are not known. CDR3s include the opening cysteine and the closing phenylalanine or tryptophan. A D gene is named only where the DNA matches it firmly. A clone size is listed for some rows: how often the clone was seen (once, few, many), or a class if it is expanded.

few	TRBV5-1	TRBJ2-7	-	TGCGCCAGCAGCTTCCGGGACGGCGCCAACTACGAGCAGTACTTC	CASSFRDGANYEQYF
-	TRBV24-1	TRBJ2-6	-	TGTGCCACCAGTGATTTGAGCTCTGGGGCCAACGTCCTGACTTTC	CATSDLSSGANVLTF
few	TRBV7-9	TRBJ2-1	-	TGTGCCAGCAGCTTATTGCTGGGAGACAATGAGCAGTTCTTC	CASSLLLGDNEQFF
-	TRBV27	TRBJ1-2	-	TGTGCCAGCAGTCCTCCAGGAGTAGGCTACACCTTC	CASSPPGVGYTF
-	TRBV20-1	TRBJ2-3	TRBD2	TGCAGTGCTATTAGCGGGAGAAAGGATACGCAGTATTTT	CSAISGRKDTQYF
-	TRBV12-3/TRBV12-4	TRBJ2-7	-	TGTGCCAGCAGTTTAAGGGGTCCTCTCTACGAGCAGTACTTC	CASSLRGPLYEQYF
-	TRBV5-4	TRBJ2-3	-	TGTGCCAGCAGAAACCGTCGCGCAGATACGCAGTATTTT	CASRNRRADTQYF
-	TRBV30	TRBJ2-7	TRBD2	TGTGCCTGGAGTGTACTAGTCGCCGGGACTAGGACCTACGAGCAGTACTTC	CAWSVLVAGTRTYEQYF
-	TRBV5-1	TRBJ2-7	TRBD1	TGCGCCAGCAGCCTCGGAGACAGGGACGCCTACGAGCAGTACTTC	CASSLGDRDAYEQYF
-	TRBV9	TRBJ1-1	-	TGTGCCAGCAGCGACGGAGAGTTGAACACTGAAGCTTTCTTT	CASSDGELNTEAFF
-	TRBV29-1	TRBJ1-2	TRBD1	TGCAGCGTCCTACCGGACAGGGGAAGCTATGGCTACACCTTC	CSVLPDRGSYGYTF